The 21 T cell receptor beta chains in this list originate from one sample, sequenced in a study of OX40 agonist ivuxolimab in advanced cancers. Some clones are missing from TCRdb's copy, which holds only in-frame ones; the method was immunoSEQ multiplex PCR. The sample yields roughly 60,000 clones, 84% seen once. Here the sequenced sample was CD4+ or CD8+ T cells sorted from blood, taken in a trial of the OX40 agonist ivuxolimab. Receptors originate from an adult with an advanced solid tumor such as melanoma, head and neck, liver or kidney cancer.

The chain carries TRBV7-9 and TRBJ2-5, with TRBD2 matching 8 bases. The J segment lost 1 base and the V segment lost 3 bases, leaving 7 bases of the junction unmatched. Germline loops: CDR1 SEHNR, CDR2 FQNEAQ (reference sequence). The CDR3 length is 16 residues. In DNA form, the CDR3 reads TGTGCCAGCAGCTTTTCGACTACTAGCGGCCAAGAGACCCAGTACTTC. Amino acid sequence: CASSFSTTSGQETQYF. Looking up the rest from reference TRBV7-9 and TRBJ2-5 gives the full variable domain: DTGVSQNPRHKITKRGQNVTFRCDPISEHNRLYWYRQTLGQGPEFLTYFQNEAQLEKSRLLSDRFSAERPKGSFSTLEIQRTEQGDSAMYLCASSFSTTSGQETQYFGPGTRLLVL.

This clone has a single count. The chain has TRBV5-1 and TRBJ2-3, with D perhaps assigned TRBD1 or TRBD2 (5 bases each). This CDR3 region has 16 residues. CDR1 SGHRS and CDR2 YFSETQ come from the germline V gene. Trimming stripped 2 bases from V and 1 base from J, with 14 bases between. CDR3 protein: CASSLTGTPRTDTQYF. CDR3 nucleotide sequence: TGCGCCAGCAGCTTAACCGGGACCCCGCGCACAGATACGCAGTATTTT.

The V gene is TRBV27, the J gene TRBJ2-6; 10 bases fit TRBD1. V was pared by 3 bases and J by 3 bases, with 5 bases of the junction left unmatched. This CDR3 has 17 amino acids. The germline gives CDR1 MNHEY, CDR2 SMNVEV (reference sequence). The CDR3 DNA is TGTGCCAGCAGTTTTGGGACAGGGGTCTTTGGGGCCAACGTCCTGACTTTC. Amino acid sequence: CASSFGTGVFGANVLTF.

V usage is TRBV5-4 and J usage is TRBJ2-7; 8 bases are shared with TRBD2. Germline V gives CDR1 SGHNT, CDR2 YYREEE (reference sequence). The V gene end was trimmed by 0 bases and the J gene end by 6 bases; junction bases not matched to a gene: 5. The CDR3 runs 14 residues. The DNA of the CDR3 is TGTGCCAGCAGCTTGGGAGCGGGAGTTCCCGAGCAGTACTTC. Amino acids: CASSLGAGVPEQYF.

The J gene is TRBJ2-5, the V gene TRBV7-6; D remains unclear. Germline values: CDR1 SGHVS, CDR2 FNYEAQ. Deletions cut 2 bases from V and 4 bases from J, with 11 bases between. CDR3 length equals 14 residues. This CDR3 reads CASSLRRTGETQYF. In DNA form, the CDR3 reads TGTGCCAGCAGCTTAAGACGGACGGGAGAGACCCAGTACTTC.

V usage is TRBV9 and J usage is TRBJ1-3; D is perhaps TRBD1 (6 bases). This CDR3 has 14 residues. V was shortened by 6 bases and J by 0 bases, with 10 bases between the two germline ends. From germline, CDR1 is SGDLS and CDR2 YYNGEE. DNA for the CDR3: TGTGCCAGCACCCGGGACAACTCTGGAAACACCATATATTTT. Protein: CASTRDNSGNTIYF. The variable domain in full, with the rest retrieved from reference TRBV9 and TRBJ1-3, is DSGVTQTPKHLITATGQRVTLRCSPRSGDLSVYWYQQSLDQGLQFLIQYYNGEERAKGNILERFSAQQFPDLHSELNLSSLELGDSALYFCASTRDNSGNTIYFGEGSWLTVV.

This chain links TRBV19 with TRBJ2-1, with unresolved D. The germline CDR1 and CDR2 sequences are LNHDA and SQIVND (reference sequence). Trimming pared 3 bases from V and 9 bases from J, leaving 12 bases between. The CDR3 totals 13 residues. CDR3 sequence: CASSITVSFEQFF. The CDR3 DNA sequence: TGTGCCAGTAGTATTACGGTCAGCTTTGAGCAGTTCTTC.

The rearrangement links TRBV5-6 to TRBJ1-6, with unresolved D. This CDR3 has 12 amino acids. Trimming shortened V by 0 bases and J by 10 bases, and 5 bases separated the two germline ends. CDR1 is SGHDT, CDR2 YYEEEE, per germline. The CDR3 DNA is TGTGCCAGCAGCTTGGTGGGATCACCCCTCCACTTT. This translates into CASSLVGSPLHF.

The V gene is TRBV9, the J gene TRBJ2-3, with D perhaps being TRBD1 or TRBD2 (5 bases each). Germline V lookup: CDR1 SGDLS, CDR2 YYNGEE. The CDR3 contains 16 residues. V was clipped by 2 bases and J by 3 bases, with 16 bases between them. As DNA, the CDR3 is TGTGCCAGCAGCGTCGAGGGGCAGGGAAGTACAGATACGCAGTATTTT. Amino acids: CASSVEGQGSTDTQYF.

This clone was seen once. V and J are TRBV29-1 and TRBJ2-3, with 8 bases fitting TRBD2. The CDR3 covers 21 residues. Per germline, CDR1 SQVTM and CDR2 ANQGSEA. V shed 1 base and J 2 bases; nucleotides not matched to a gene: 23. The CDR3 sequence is CSVEGSWTRVTSGRNTDTQYF. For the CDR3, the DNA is TGCAGCGTTGAAGGGAGCTGGACCCGGGTTACTAGCGGAAGAAACACAGATACGCAGTATTTT.

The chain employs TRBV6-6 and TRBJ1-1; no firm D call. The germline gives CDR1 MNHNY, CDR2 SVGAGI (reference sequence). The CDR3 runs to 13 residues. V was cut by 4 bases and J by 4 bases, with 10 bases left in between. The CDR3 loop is CASSSRGPTEAFF. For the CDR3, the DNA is TGTGCCAGCAGTTCCCGAGGCCCCACTGAAGCTTTCTTT.

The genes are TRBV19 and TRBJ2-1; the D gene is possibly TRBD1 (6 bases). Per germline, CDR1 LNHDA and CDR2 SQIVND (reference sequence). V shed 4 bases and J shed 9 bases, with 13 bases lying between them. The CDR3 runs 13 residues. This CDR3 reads CASSNRVVSEQFF. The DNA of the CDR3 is TGTGCCAGTAGTAACAGGGTTGTGAGTGAGCAGTTCTTC.

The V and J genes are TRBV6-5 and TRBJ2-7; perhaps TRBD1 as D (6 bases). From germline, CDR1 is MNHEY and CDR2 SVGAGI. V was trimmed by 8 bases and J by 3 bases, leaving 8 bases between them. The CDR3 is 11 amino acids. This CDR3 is CASPRGYEQYF. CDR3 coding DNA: TGTGCCAGCCCCAGGGGCTACGAGCAGTACTTC.

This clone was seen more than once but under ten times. CDR3 protein: CATLETGGQATSYEQYF. The CDR3 region has the DNA TGTGCCACCCTGGAGACTGGTGGGCAGGCGACGTCCTACGAGCAGTACTTC. The chain joins TRBV10-3 to TRBJ2-7; D is unclear. V was shortened by 10 bases and J by 1 base, with 26 bases between the two germline ends. The CDR3 is made up of 17 amino acids. Germline loops: CDR1 ENHRY, CDR2 SYGVKD.

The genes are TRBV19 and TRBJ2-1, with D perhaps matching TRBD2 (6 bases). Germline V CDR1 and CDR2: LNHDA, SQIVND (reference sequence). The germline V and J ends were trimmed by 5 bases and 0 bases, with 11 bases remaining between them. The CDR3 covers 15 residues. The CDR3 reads CASSPRTTSYNEQFF. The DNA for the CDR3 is TGTGCCAGTAGTCCCCGGACTACCTCCTACAATGAGCAGTTCTTC.

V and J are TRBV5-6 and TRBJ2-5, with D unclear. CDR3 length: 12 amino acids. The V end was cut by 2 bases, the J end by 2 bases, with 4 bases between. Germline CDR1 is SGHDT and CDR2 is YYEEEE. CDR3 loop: CASSFTQETQYF. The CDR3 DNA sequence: TGTGCCAGCAGCTTTACGCAAGAGACCCAGTACTTC.

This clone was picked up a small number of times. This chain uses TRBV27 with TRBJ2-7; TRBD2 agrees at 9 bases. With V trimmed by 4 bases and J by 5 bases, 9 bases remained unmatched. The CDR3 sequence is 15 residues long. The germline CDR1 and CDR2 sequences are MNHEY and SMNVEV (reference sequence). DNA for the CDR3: TGTGCCAGCAGTTCAAGTAGCGGGAGCGTCAACGAGCAGTACTTC. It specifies CASSSSSGSVNEQYF.

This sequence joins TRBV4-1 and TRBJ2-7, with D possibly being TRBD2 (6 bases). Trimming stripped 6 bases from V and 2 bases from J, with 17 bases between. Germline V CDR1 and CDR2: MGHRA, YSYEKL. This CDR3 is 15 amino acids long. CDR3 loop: CASSPTRDSTYEQYF. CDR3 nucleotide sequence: TGCGCCAGCAGTCCAACGCGGGATTCGACCTACGAGCAGTACTTC.

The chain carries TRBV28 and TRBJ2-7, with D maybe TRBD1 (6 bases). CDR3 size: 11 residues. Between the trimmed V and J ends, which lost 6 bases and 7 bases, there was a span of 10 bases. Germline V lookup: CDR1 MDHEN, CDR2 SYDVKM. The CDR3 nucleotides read TGTGCCAGCAGCCCACAGGGAGAGCAGTACTTC. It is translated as CASSPQGEQYF.

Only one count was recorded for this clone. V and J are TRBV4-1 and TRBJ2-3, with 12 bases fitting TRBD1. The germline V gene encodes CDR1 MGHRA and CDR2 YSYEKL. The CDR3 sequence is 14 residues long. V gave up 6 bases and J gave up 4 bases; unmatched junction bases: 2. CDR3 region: CASRGQGAPDTQYF. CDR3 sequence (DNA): TGCGCCAGCAGGGGACAGGGGGCCCCAGATACGCAGTATTTT.

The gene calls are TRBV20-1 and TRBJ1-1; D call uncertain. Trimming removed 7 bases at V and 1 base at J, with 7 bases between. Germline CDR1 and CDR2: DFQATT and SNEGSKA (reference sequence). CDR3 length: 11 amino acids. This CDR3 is CSVRRNTEAFF. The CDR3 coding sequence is TGCAGTGTGAGGCGGAACACTGAAGCTTTCTTT.